One sample yielded the 7 T cell receptor beta chains listed below, sequenced in a study of cytotoxic CD8 clonotypes in ibrutinib-treated CLL (dated by TCRdb to 2020 to 2023). The intended sense of this specimen's time point label: roughly 12 months on ibrutinib. Preparation of the library involved the immunoSEQ multiplex PCR assay. TCRdb retrieved this table from immuneACCESS and kept in-frame rearrangements only. Not all clones are present; in checked studies, unresolved V genes account for under half, and no reason is known for the remainder. The sample data list tens of thousands of clones, and roughly two thirds of these were observed just once. 5.7% of the sample is taken by the ten largest. The sequences come from PBMCs, collected after 12 months of ibrutinib treatment. The receptors derive from a human donor with chronic lymphocytic leukemia.

The V call is TRBV18, the J call TRBJ2-3; no clear D. Germline V gives CDR1 KGHSH, CDR2 LQKENI. Deletions cut 3 bases from V and 0 bases from J, with 10 bases between. The CDR3 has 15 residues. CDR3 nucleotides: TGTGCCAGCTCACCGGTTTTGGGCAGCACAGATACGCAGTATTTT. It codes for CASSPVLGSTDTQYF.

J is TRBJ1-3 and V is TRBV19; D not certain. The CDR3 sequence is 15 residues long. Trimming took 3 bases from V and 1 from J, leaving 10 bases between them. Germline CDR1 reads LNHDA; CDR2 reads SQIVND (reference sequence). This CDR3 is CASSIYGSSGNTIYF. In nucleotides, the CDR3 is TGTGCCAGTAGTATTTACGGGTCTTCTGGAAACACCATATATTTT.

This chain uses TRBV6-5 with TRBJ2-1; no firm D call. The CDR3 consists of 11 residues. The germline gives CDR1 MNHEY, CDR2 SVGAGI. The V gene lost 5 bases and the J gene lost 8 bases, with 7 bases spanning the gap. The CDR3 here is CASSKLDEQFF. The DNA of the CDR3 is TGTGCCAGCAGTAAATTGGATGAGCAGTTCTTC.

As regards this clone: Other DNA sequences within the sample encode an identical CDR3. This rearrangement joins TRBV5-1 to TRBJ1-2; maybe TRBD1 (5 bases). The CDR3 sequence is 12 residues long. Per the germline V gene, CDR1 is SGHRS and CDR2 is YFSETQ. V lost 2 bases and J lost 5, with 7 bases in between. The CDR3 sequence: CASSLEGYGYTF. The CDR3 bases are TGCGCCAGCAGCTTAGAGGGGTATGGCTACACCTTC.

J is TRBJ2-7 and V is TRBV18; maybe TRBD1 (5 bases). Per germline, CDR1 KGHSH and CDR2 LQKENI. The V and J ends lost 1 base and 7 bases respectively, with 17 bases between them. CDR3 length equals 15 residues. The CDR3 DNA follows: TGTGCCAGCTCACCACGTCCCCAGGGTGCTGGGGAGCAGTACTTC. Residues: CASSPRPQGAGEQYF.

The chain links TRBV27 to TRBJ1-2; perhaps TRBD1 as D (6 bases). The V gene lost 0 bases and the J gene lost 4 bases, with 12 bases spanning the gap. The germline V gene encodes CDR1 MNHEY and CDR2 SMNVEV (reference sequence). CDR3 length equals 15 residues. Here the CDR3 reads CASSLSGASAYGYTF. CDR3 sequence (DNA): TGTGCCAGCAGTTTATCGGGGGCTTCGGCCTATGGCTACACCTTC.

V gene TRBV7-9 combines with J gene TRBJ1-2, with D perhaps matching TRBD1 (5 bases). Trimming left V 4 bases short and J 8 bases short, with 23 bases between. The CDR3 is 16 residues long. Germline values: CDR1 SEHNR, CDR2 FQNEAQ (reference sequence). CDR3 nucleotides: TGTGCCAGCAGCTCCCGGGACCTTCACACAGAGAGGGGCTACACCTTC. Translating gives CASSSRDLHTERGYTF.